This is a list of T cell receptor beta chains from one sample in a study of graft-versus-host responses after intestinal transplantation. TCRdb's copy holds only in-frame clones and misses some; the assay was immunoSEQ multiplex PCR. In the table there are 35,000 to 40,000 clones, about nine tenths of which are singletons. Source: ileum tissue, taken roughly 200 days after intestinal transplant. These receptor sequences come from a human patient who received an intestinal transplant, so some T cells may come from the graft donor. CDR3s include the opening cysteine and the closing phenylalanine or tryptophan. The order of the fields is clone size, J gene, V gene, D gene, CDR3 protein, CDR3 DNA. A D gene is named only where the DNA matches it firmly. Part of the rows lack a size; the others show once, few, many or a class for expanded clones.

abundance: -
j_gene: TRBJ2-5
v_gene: TRBV7-9
d_gene: -
CDR3aa: CASSLDEAPSQETQYF
CDR3nt: TGTGCCAGCAGCTTAGATGAGGCGCCCTCCCAAGAGACCCAGTACTTC

abundance: once
j_gene: TRBJ2-1
v_gene: TRBV15
d_gene: -
CDR3aa: CATGSGQVTNEQFF
CDR3nt: TGTGCCACCGGGAGCGGGCAGGTAACCAATGAGCAGTTCTTC

abundance: -
j_gene: TRBJ1-2
v_gene: TRBV28
d_gene: TRBD1
CDR3aa: CASSTGGGRAYGYTF
CDR3nt: TGTGCCAGCAGCACAGGGGGAGGGCGGGCCTATGGCTACACCTTC

abundance: -
j_gene: TRBJ2-7
v_gene: TRBV21-1
d_gene: -
CDR3aa: CASSKCGRDYEQYF
CDR3nt: TGTGCCAGCAGCAAATGCGGCAGGGACTACGAGCAGTACTTC

abundance: -
j_gene: TRBJ2-3
v_gene: TRBV10-2
d_gene: TRBD1
CDR3aa: CASRVGGRDTQYF
CDR3nt: TGCGCCAGCAGGGTAGGGGGCCGAGATACGCAGTATTTT

abundance: -
j_gene: TRBJ1-2
v_gene: TRBV29-1
d_gene: -
CDR3aa: CSVEKQNYGYTF
CDR3nt: TGCAGCGTTGAGAAGCAGAACTATGGCTACACCTTC

abundance: once
j_gene: TRBJ2-7
v_gene: TRBV5-1
d_gene: TRBD2
CDR3aa: CASSLGREGYEQYF
CDR3nt: TGCGCCAGCAGCTTGGGACGGGAGGGCTACGAGCAGTACTTC

abundance: -
j_gene: TRBJ1-2
v_gene: TRBV21-1
d_gene: -
CDR3aa: CASSKGGNRITF
CDR3nt: TGTGCCAGCAGCAAAGGAGGTAACCGTATCACCTTC

abundance: -
j_gene: TRBJ2-1
v_gene: TRBV7-9
d_gene: TRBD2
CDR3aa: CASSLGRAGGGYNEQFF
CDR3nt: TGTGCCAGCAGCTTAGGCCGGGCGGGAGGGGGGTACAATGAGCAGTTCTTC

abundance: once
j_gene: TRBJ2-7
v_gene: TRBV2
d_gene: -
CDR3aa: CASSYRSYEQYF
CDR3nt: TGTGCCAGCTCCTACCGATCCTACGAGCAGTACTTC

abundance: -
j_gene: TRBJ1-2
v_gene: TRBV6-1
d_gene: TRBD1
CDR3aa: CASSLTGTGGGYTF
CDR3nt: TGTGCCAGCAGTCTTACCGGGACAGGGGGAGGCTACACCTTC

abundance: few
j_gene: TRBJ1-2
v_gene: TRBV6-4
d_gene: -
CDR3aa: CASSEDLGYGYTF
CDR3nt: TGTGCCAGCAGTGAAGACTTAGGGTATGGCTACACCTTC

abundance: -
j_gene: TRBJ2-7
v_gene: TRBV5-4
d_gene: TRBD2
CDR3aa: CASSSTRGSSYEQYF
CDR3nt: TGTGCCAGCAGCTCCACGCGGGGGAGCTCCTACGAGCAGTACTTC

abundance: -
j_gene: TRBJ1-4
v_gene: TRBV11-2
d_gene: -
CDR3aa: CASSLGVLATNEKLFF
CDR3nt: TGTGCCAGCAGCTTAGGGGTTTTAGCAACTAATGAAAAACTGTTTTTT

abundance: -
j_gene: TRBJ1-5
v_gene: TRBV5-8
d_gene: -
CDR3aa: CASSPGGTPQPQHF
CDR3nt: TGTGCCAGCAGCCCGGGGGGGACCCCTCAGCCCCAGCATTTT

abundance: few
j_gene: TRBJ2-7
v_gene: TRBV5-6
d_gene: -
CDR3aa: CASSFMGSSYEQYF
CDR3nt: TGTGCCAGCAGCTTTATGGGAAGCTCCTACGAGCAGTACTTC

abundance: -
j_gene: TRBJ1-1
v_gene: TRBV2
d_gene: -
CDR3aa: CASSELSRDEAFF
CDR3nt: TGTGCCAGCAGTGAACTAAGTAGGGACGAAGCTTTCTTT

abundance: -
j_gene: TRBJ1-6
v_gene: TRBV27
d_gene: TRBD1
CDR3aa: CASSTLRTGTSPLHF
CDR3nt: TGTGCCAGCAGTACCCTCCGGACAGGGACCTCACCCCTCCACTTT

abundance: -
j_gene: TRBJ1-1
v_gene: TRBV5-8
d_gene: TRBD1
CDR3aa: CASSKGQLNTEAFF
CDR3nt: TGTGCCAGCAGCAAGGGACAGTTGAACACTGAAGCTTTCTTT

abundance: -
j_gene: TRBJ1-4
v_gene: TRBV6-5
d_gene: -
CDR3aa: CASSYAPTATNEKLFF
CDR3nt: TGTGCCAGCAGTTACGCCCCGACAGCAACTAATGAAAAACTGTTTTTT

abundance: -
j_gene: TRBJ2-1
v_gene: TRBV6-1
d_gene: TRBD2
CDR3aa: CASSESGGDYNEQFF
CDR3nt: TGTGCCAGCAGTGAGAGCGGGGGGGATTACAATGAGCAGTTCTTC

abundance: -
j_gene: TRBJ2-3
v_gene: TRBV15
d_gene: -
CDR3aa: CATSRGRSDTQYF
CDR3nt: TGTGCCACCAGCAGGGGAAGATCGGATACGCAGTATTTT

abundance: -
j_gene: TRBJ1-5
v_gene: TRBV6-6
d_gene: TRBD1
CDR3aa: CASNWGQASNQPQHF
CDR3nt: TGTGCCAGCAACTGGGGACAGGCTAGCAATCAGCCCCAGCATTTT

abundance: -
j_gene: TRBJ2-1
v_gene: TRBV5-1
d_gene: TRBD2
CDR3aa: CASSLGGGTNEQFF
CDR3nt: TGCGCCAGCAGCTTGGGGGGGGGTACTAATGAGCAGTTCTTC

abundance: -
j_gene: TRBJ1-6
v_gene: TRBV28
d_gene: -
CDR3aa: CASSLGMSSYNSPLHF
CDR3nt: TGTGCCAGCAGTTTAGGGATGAGCTCCTATAATTCACCCCTCCACTTT

abundance: -
j_gene: TRBJ1-5
v_gene: TRBV19
d_gene: -
CDR3aa: CASRQGGVRSNQPQHF
CDR3nt: TGTGCCAGTAGGCAGGGTGGGGTGAGAAGCAATCAGCCCCAGCATTTT

abundance: -
j_gene: TRBJ2-2
v_gene: TRBV19
d_gene: TRBD2
CDR3aa: CASSISGLLTGELFF
CDR3nt: TGTGCCAGTAGTATTTCGGGACTACTCACCGGGGAGCTGTTTTTT

abundance: medium-sized
j_gene: TRBJ2-1
v_gene: TRBV5-6
d_gene: -
CDR3aa: CASQEPYNEQFF
CDR3nt: TGTGCCAGCCAAGAGCCCTACAATGAGCAGTTCTTC

abundance: -
j_gene: TRBJ1-5
v_gene: TRBV28
d_gene: -
CDR3aa: CASSILGDYQPQHF
CDR3nt: TGTGCCAGCAGCATCCTGGGAGATTATCAGCCCCAGCATTTT

abundance: -
j_gene: TRBJ1-4
v_gene: TRBV28
d_gene: TRBD1
CDR3aa: CASSLRQGPSNEKLFF
CDR3nt: TGTGCCAGCAGTTTACGACAGGGGCCCTCTAATGAAAAACTGTTTTTT

abundance: -
j_gene: TRBJ2-7
v_gene: TRBV30
d_gene: -
CDR3aa: CAWSPSEGPYYEQYF
CDR3nt: TGTGCCTGGAGCCCCTCGGAGGGCCCCTACTACGAGCAGTACTTC

abundance: once
j_gene: TRBJ1-5
v_gene: TRBV6-1
d_gene: TRBD1
CDR3aa: CASSGTGVNQPQHF
CDR3nt: TGTGCCAGCAGCGGGACAGGTGTCAATCAGCCCCAGCATTTT

abundance: -
j_gene: TRBJ1-2
v_gene: TRBV7-2
d_gene: -
CDR3aa: CASSSGLSSYGYTF
CDR3nt: TGTGCCAGCAGTTCAGGACTGAGTTCCTATGGCTACACCTTC

abundance: -
j_gene: TRBJ2-5
v_gene: TRBV28
d_gene: -
CDR3aa: CASSTPGQETQYF
CDR3nt: TGTGCCAGCAGTACACCAGGACAAGAGACCCAGTACTTC

abundance: -
j_gene: TRBJ2-3
v_gene: TRBV5-1
d_gene: -
CDR3aa: CASSPGSLTTAGDTQYF
CDR3nt: TGCGCCAGCAGCCCTGGATCCTTGACTACAGCAGGAGATACGCAGTATTTT

abundance: -
j_gene: TRBJ2-7
v_gene: TRBV6-5
d_gene: -
CDR3aa: CASSSTYEQYF
CDR3nt: TGTGCCAGCAGTTCCACCTACGAGCAGTACTTC

abundance: -
j_gene: TRBJ2-1
v_gene: TRBV5-5
d_gene: TRBD2
CDR3aa: CASSVARRGGTYNEQFF
CDR3nt: TGTGCCAGCAGCGTCGCTAGGCGGGGGGGTACCTACAATGAGCAGTTCTTC

abundance: -
j_gene: TRBJ1-1
v_gene: TRBV18
d_gene: -
CDR3aa: CASSRGSGPGQAFF
CDR3nt: TGTGCCAGCTCACGAGGGTCAGGGCCCGGGCAAGCTTTCTTT

abundance: -
j_gene: TRBJ2-3
v_gene: TRBV7-9
d_gene: -
CDR3aa: CASSENVWGRRTDTQYF
CDR3nt: TGTGCCAGCAGCGAAAACGTCTGGGGGCGCCGCACAGATACGCAGTATTTT

abundance: -
j_gene: TRBJ2-3
v_gene: TRBV2
d_gene: -
CDR3aa: CASRYDRNTDTQYF
CDR3nt: TGTGCCAGCAGATACGACAGGAACACAGATACGCAGTATTTT

abundance: -
j_gene: TRBJ1-5
v_gene: TRBV6-6
d_gene: -
CDR3aa: CASNTGLGNQPQHF
CDR3nt: TGTGCCAGCAACACAGGGTTGGGCAATCAGCCCCAGCATTTT